What follows describes a single TCR beta chain. Its antigen is as yet unknown. The sample originates from a study of T cells expressing NK-cell markers. Overall study context: Most of the eight sequenced donors tested HCMV-seropositive; one tested seronegative.

The CDR3 totals 15 residues. Germline values: CDR1 DFQATT, CDR2 SNEGSKA (reference sequence). TCRdb derives one entry per CDR3 protein from the 5' RACE reads, leaving out DNA. This table lists approximately 420,000 distinct CDR3 sequences. Points from the study as a whole: Whether expanded NKG2C+ T cell clones were HCMV specific stayed uncertain. Researchers report these clonotypes also headed the CD3+CD56-NKG2C+ fraction in a few donors.

The chain employs TRBV20-1 and TRBJ2-7; TCRdb names TRBD2, which stays unverified in the absence of DNA. The sequence was obtained from a woman aged 50 to 65 in good health. The material sequenced was blood T cells: a sorted CD56 or NKG2C T cell subset, CD4+ or CD8+ T cells, or bulk PBMC T cells (not recorded which). This chain's CDR3 is CSARKREGPSYEQYF.